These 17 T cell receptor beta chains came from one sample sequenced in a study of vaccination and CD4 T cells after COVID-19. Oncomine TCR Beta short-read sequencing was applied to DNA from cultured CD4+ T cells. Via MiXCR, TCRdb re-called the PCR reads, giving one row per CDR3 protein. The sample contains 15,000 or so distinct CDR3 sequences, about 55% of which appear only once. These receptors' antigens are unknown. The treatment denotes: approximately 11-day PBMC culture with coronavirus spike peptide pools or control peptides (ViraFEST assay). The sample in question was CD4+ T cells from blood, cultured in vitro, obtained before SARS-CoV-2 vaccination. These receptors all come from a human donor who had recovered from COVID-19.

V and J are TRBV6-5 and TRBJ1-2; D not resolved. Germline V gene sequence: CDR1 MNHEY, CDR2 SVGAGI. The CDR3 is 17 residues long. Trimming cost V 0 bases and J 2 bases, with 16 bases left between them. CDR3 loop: CASSYSEVVWLNYGYTF. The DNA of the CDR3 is TGTGCCAGCAGTTACTCGGAGGTCGTCTGGTTGAACTATGGCTACACCTTC.

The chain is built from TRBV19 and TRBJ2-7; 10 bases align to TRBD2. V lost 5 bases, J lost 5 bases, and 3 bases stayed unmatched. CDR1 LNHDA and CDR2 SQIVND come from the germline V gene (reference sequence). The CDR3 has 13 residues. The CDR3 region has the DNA TGTGCCAGTAGTCCTAGCGGGAGCCACGAGCAGTACTTC. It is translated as CASSPSGSHEQYF.

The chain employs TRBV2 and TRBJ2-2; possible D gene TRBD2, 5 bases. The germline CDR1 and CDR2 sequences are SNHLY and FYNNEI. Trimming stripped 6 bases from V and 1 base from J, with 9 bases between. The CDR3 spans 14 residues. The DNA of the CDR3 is TGTGCCAGCAGCGATACTAGGAACACCGGGGAGCTGTTTTTT. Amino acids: CASSDTRNTGELFF.

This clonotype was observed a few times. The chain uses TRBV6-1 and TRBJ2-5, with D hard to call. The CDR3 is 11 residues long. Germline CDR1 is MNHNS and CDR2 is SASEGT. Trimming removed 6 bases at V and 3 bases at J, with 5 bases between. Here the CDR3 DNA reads TGTGCCAGCAGATGGAAAGAGACCCAGTACTTC. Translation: CASRWKETQYF.

The CDR3, as DNA: TGTGCCAGTAAGCTGAGGGGGGGGGCCTATGGCTACACCTTC. As protein: CASKLRGGAYGYTF. The rearrangement uses TRBV27 and TRBJ1-2, with D perhaps matching TRBD1 (6 bases). The CDR3 length is 14 residues. Trimming removed 9 bases from V and 4 bases from J, with 18 bases in between. Germline CDR1 is MNHEY and CDR2 is SMNVEV (reference sequence).

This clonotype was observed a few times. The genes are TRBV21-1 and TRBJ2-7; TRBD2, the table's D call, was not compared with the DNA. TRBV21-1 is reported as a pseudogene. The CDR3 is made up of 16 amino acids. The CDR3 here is CASSKVRRASSYEQYF. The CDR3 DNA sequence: TGTGCCAGCAGCAAGGTGCGCAGGGCCTCCTCCTACGAGCAGTACTTC.

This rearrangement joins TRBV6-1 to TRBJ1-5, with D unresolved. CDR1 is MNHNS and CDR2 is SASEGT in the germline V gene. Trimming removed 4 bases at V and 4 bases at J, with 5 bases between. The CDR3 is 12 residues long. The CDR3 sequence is CASSGGNQPQHF. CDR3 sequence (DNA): TGTGCCAGCAGTGGGGGAAATCAGCCCCAGCATTTT.

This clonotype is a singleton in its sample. This CDR3 reads CASSLLRGAGGEKLFF. Here the CDR3 DNA reads TGTGCCAGCAGTTTACTCCGGGGGGCGGGTGGTGAAAAACTGTTTTTT. The rearrangement joins TRBV28 to TRBJ1-4, with a tentative D call TRBD1 (6 bases). V dropped 2 bases and J dropped 7 bases, with 17 bases sitting between them. The CDR3 consists of 16 residues. In germline, CDR1 is MDHEN, CDR2 SYDVKM.

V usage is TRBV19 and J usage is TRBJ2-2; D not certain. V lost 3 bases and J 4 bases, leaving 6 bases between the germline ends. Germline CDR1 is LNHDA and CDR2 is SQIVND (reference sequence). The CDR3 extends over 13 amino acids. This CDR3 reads CASSMGSTGELFF. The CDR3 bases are TGTGCCAGTAGTATGGGCTCCACCGGGGAGCTGTTTTTT.

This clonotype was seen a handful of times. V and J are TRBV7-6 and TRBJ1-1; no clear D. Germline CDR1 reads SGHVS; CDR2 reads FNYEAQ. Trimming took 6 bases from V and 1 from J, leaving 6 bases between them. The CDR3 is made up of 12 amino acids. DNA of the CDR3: TGTGCCAGCAGAAATGGGAACACTGAAGCTTTCTTT. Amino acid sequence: CASRNGNTEAFF.

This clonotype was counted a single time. CDR3 nucleotides: TGCAGTGCCCTGACGGGGGGCGACTCAGAGACCCAGTACTTC. Its translation: CSALTGGDSETQYF. The chain couples TRBV20-1 to TRBJ2-5, with a tentative D call TRBD2 (7 bases). The CDR3 is 14 amino acids. V was shortened by 6 bases and J by 4 bases, with 18 bases between the two germline ends. Per the germline V gene, CDR1 is DFQATT and CDR2 is SNEGSKA (reference sequence).

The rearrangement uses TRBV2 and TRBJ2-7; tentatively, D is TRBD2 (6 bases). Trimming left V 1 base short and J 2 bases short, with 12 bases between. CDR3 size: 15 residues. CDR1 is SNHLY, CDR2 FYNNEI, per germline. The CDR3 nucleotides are TGTGCCAGCAGTGAAGGACTAGTTACAACCTACGAGCAGTACTTC. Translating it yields CASSEGLVTTYEQYF.

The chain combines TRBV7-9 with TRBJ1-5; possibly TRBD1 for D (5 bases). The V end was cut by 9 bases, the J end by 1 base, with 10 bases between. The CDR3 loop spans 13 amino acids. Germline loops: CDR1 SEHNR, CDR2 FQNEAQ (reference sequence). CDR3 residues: CASTKGSNQPQHF. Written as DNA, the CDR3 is TGTGCCAGTACAAAGGGGAGCAATCAGCCCCAGCATTTT.

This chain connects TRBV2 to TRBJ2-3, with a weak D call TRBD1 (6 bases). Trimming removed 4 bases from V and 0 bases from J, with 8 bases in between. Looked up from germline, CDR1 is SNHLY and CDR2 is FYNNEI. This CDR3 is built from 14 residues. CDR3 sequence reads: CASSVQGSTDTQYF. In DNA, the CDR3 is TGTGCCAGCAGTGTACAGGGTAGCACAGATACGCAGTATTTT.

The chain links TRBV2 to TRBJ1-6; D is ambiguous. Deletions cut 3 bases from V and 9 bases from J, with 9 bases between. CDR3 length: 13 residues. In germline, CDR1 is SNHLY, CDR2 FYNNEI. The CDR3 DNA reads TGTGCCAGCAGTGAGGAACACAGTTCACCCCTCCACTTT. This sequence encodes CASSEEHSSPLHF. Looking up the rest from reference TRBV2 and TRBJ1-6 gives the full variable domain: EPEVTQTPSHQVTQMGQEVILRCVPISNHLYFYWYRQILGQKVEFLVSFYNNEISEKSEIFDDQFSVERPDGSNFTLKIRSTKLEDSAMYFCASSEEHSSPLHFGNGTRLTVT.

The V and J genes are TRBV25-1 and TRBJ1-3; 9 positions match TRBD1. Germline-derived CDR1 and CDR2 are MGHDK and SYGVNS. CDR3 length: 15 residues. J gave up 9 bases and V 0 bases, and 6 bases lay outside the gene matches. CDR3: CASSEYYRGPGTIYF. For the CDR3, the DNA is TGTGCCAGCAGTGAATATTACAGGGGGCCAGGCACCATATATTTT.

CDR3 nucleotides: TGTGCCAGCAGCAAATCCGGCGGAAGTGCCGAGCAGTACTTC. This gives the protein CASSKSGGSAEQYF. This chain connects TRBV21-1 to TRBJ2-7. TRBV21-1 is noted as a pseudogene. The CDR3 is made up of 14 amino acids.